One and the same sample provided the 20 T cell receptor beta chains below, sequenced in a study of somatic mutations in cytotoxic T cells in rheumatoid arthritis. Clones were read by immunoSEQ multiplex PCR, and TCRdb kept only the in-frame ones, dropping some. In the table there are about 19,000 clones, about 85% of which are singletons. Sequenced input: CD8+ T cells sorted from blood. The receptors derive from a woman in her 40s with rheumatoid arthritis.

The chain recombines TRBV7-9 with TRBJ1-1, with D hard to call. The V and J ends lost 3 bases and 3 bases respectively, with 8 bases between them. The germline V gene encodes CDR1 SEHNR and CDR2 FQNEAQ (reference sequence). The CDR3 has 13 amino acids. The CDR3 DNA reads TGTGCCAGCAGCTTCGGGGAGGACACTGAAGCTTTCTTT. Translated: CASSFGEDTEAFF.

This rearrangement joins TRBV2 to TRBJ2-1; TRBD2 matches at 8 bases. The V segment lost 6 bases and the J segment 3 bases; nucleotides outside the gene matches: 4. The CDR3 is made up of 14 amino acids. The germline V gene has CDR1 SNHLY and CDR2 FYNNEI. The CDR3 region is CASSGLAGYNEQFF. The CDR3 coding sequence is TGTGCCAGCAGCGGTCTAGCGGGCTACAATGAGCAGTTCTTC.

V usage is TRBV2 and J usage is TRBJ1-1; 9 bases map to TRBD1. The CDR3 loop spans 13 amino acids. V dropped 4 bases and J dropped 3; count of bases not matched to a gene: 0. Germline CDR1 SNHLY, CDR2 FYNNEI. In nucleotides, the CDR3 is TGTGCCAGCAGTGGACAGGGGGACACTGAAGCTTTCTTT. Its protein is CASSGQGDTEAFF.

The rearrangement uses TRBV19 and TRBJ2-1; D ambiguous. Per germline, CDR1 LNHDA and CDR2 SQIVND (reference sequence). CDR3 size: 15 residues. Between the trimmed V and J ends, which lost 2 bases and 6 bases, there was a span of 14 bases. Written as DNA, the CDR3 is TGTGCCAGTAGTATATACTTCCTTCCCCCCAATGAGCAGTTCTTC. This gives the protein CASSIYFLPPNEQFF.

This clone was observed a single time. The chain recombines TRBV4-1 with TRBJ2-1; D unclear. The CDR3 has 16 residues. Germline V lookup: CDR1 MGHRA, CDR2 YSYEKL. V lost 8 bases to trimming and J lost 4 bases, with 21 bases between them. As DNA, the CDR3 is TGCGCCAGCTGCCCATCTCTAGAGACCGATTACAATGAGCAGTTCTTC. This gives the protein CASCPSLETDYNEQFF.

A single count supports this clone. The CDR3 DNA is TGTGCCAGCAGCCCGAGGGATCAGCCCCAGCATTTT. Its translation: CASSPRDQPQHF. This rearrangement joins TRBV6-6 to TRBJ1-5; D ambiguous. V was shortened by 6 bases and J by 5 bases, with 8 bases between the two germline ends. The CDR3 is 12 amino acids. Germline CDR1 reads MNHNY; CDR2 reads SVGAGI (reference sequence).

The chain recombines TRBV10-3 with TRBJ2-5; D remains unclear. Germline V gives CDR1 ENHRY, CDR2 SYGVKD. The CDR3 loop spans 12 amino acids. V was pared by 6 bases and J by 2 bases, with 7 bases between. The CDR3 nucleotides read TGTGCCATCAGCGTCACACAAGAGACCCAGTACTTC. It specifies CAISVTQETQYF.

The chain joins TRBV4-2 to TRBJ2-1; TRBD2 is a possible D gene (6 bases). Trimming removed 4 bases from V and 9 bases from J, with 10 bases in between. Germline assignment: CDR1 LGHNA and CDR2 YNFKEQ. The CDR3 contains 12 residues. CDR3 coding DNA: TGTGCCAGCAGCCCCGAGGGAGGTGAGCAGTTCTTC. Residues: CASSPEGGEQFF.

DNA of the CDR3: TGTGCCAGCAGCCGCGGACTAGCGGGAGTTACGGGCAATGAGCAGTTCTTC. This encodes CASSRGLAGVTGNEQFF. The chain combines TRBV7-8 with TRBJ2-1; 13 nucleotides line up with TRBD2. The V segment lost 5 bases and the J segment 6 bases; nucleotides outside the gene matches: 10. The germline CDR1 and CDR2 sequences are SGHVS and FQNEAQ. There are 17 residues in the CDR3.

The rearrangement links TRBV15 to TRBJ1-4; 7 positions agree with TRBD1. Trimming removed 4 bases from V and 4 bases from J; junction bases left unmatched: 3. There are 14 residues in the CDR3. Germline V gene data show CDR1 as LNHNV and CDR2 as YYDKDF (reference sequence). The CDR3 loop reads CATSIGGLNEKLFF. DNA of the CDR3: TGTGCCACCAGCATAGGGGGCCTTAATGAAAAACTGTTTTTT.

The CDR3 is CASSFGDYGYTF. The DNA of the CDR3 is TGTGCCAGCAGCTTCGGGGACTATGGCTACACCTTC. This chain joins TRBV7-9 and TRBJ1-2; D ambiguous. CDR1 is SEHNR and CDR2 is FQNEAQ in the germline V gene (reference sequence). V gave up 3 bases and J gave up 3 bases, with 5 bases separating them. The CDR3 runs 12 residues.

This chain uses TRBV27 with TRBJ2-1; 14 bases align to TRBD2. Germline V gives CDR1 MNHEY, CDR2 SMNVEV (reference sequence). J lost 14 bases, V lost 9 bases, and 9 bases had no gene match. The CDR3 covers 13 residues. The chain's CDR3 is CARETSGRAEEFF. CDR3 bases: TGTGCCAGGGAGACTAGCGGGAGGGCCGAGGAGTTCTTC.

This clone was recorded a few times. The chain combines TRBV6-1 with TRBJ1-2; 7 positions match TRBD1. From germline, CDR1 is MNHNS and CDR2 SASEGT. CDR3 length: 14 amino acids. J was trimmed by 4 bases and V by 6 bases; bases with no gene match: 8. The CDR3 nucleotides are TGTGCCAGCAGGCCCGGGTGGGACAGCTATGGCTACACCTTC. Its translation is CASRPGWDSYGYTF.

This chain connects TRBV4-2 to TRBJ2-3, with 10 bases identical to TRBD2. V lost 6 bases and J lost 2; bases outside the gene matches: 17. The CDR3 sequence is 19 residues long. Looked up from germline, CDR1 is LGHNA and CDR2 is YNFKEQ. The CDR3 DNA is TGTGCCAGCAGGCCCGCCGGGGGAGCGGGGGGGCGTGACACAGATACGCAGTATTTT. This codes for CASRPAGGAGGRDTDTQYF.

This clone was detected once. The chain links TRBV1 to TRBJ2-1; the table's D call TRBD2 went unverified against the DNA. TRBV1 corresponds to a pseudogene. CDR3 length: 17 amino acids. The CDR3 DNA sequence: TGCACCATCCTCCCCCACTTGACTAGCGGGAAGCCCACTGAGCAGTTCTTC. Its translation is CTILPHLTSGKPTEQFF.

In nucleotides, the CDR3 is TGTGCCAGCAGTTACTGGCAGGGGGTATCAAATGAAAAACTGTTTTTT. Amino acid sequence: CASSYWQGVSNEKLFF. The J gene is TRBJ1-4, the V gene TRBV6-6; TRBD1 matches 7 bases. The germline gives CDR1 MNHNY, CDR2 SVGAGI (reference sequence). V shed 1 base and J 5 bases; nucleotides not matched to a gene: 7. The CDR3 runs 16 residues.

This rearrangement joins TRBV25-1 to TRBJ1-3, with TRBD1 as a possible D gene (6 bases). The V end was cut by 1 base, the J end by 2 bases, with 12 bases between. Germline-derived CDR1 and CDR2 are MGHDK and SYGVNS. This CDR3 has 16 amino acids. The CDR3 nucleotides are TGTGCCAGCAGTGAATGGGGGGGGCCTCCTGGAAACACCATATATTTT. This translates into CASSEWGGPPGNTIYF.

The chain uses TRBV6-5 and TRBJ2-3, with 7 bases identical to TRBD2. The J segment lost 11 bases and the V segment lost 4 bases, leaving 18 bases of the junction unmatched. Per germline, CDR1 MNHEY and CDR2 SVGAGI. The CDR3 extends over 16 amino acids. CDR3 amino acids: CASSFFPLPGSGEQYF. The CDR3 bases are TGTGCCAGCAGTTTTTTCCCCTTGCCGGGGAGCGGGGAGCAGTATTTT.

The genes are TRBV4-1 and TRBJ2-6, with D tentatively TRBD1 (5 bases). Trimming shortened V by 6 bases and J by 0 bases, and 15 bases separated the two germline ends. The CDR3 runs 17 residues. Germline V gene sequence: CDR1 MGHRA, CDR2 YSYEKL. The CDR3 region is CASRDYRLVSGANVLTF. The CDR3 nucleotides are TGCGCCAGCAGAGATTACAGGTTGGTCTCTGGGGCCAACGTCCTGACTTTC.

This clone was picked up one time. This chain uses TRBV6-1 with TRBJ2-7, with 10 bases that match TRBD2. In germline, CDR1 is MNHNS, CDR2 SASEGT. The CDR3 runs 15 residues. Trimming cost V 6 bases and J 2 bases; bases outside gene matches: 7. CDR3 amino acids: CASRPLAGVPYEQYF. DNA for the CDR3: TGTGCCAGCAGACCCCTAGCGGGAGTCCCCTACGAGCAGTACTTC.